Reported below is one T cell receptor beta chain. Antigen: not known. The source of the sample is a study of shared clonotypes between healthy human individuals. It was on ten immunoSEQ deep assay plates that unsorted PBMC DNA was sequenced. The method was immunoSEQ multiplex PCR; TCRdb's version includes in-frame clones alone and lacks a portion of them. This table has roughly 480,000 clones, 70% to 85% appearing once. The CDR3 has 13 amino acids. Trimming removed 0 bases at V and 10 bases at J, with 12 bases between. Germline values: CDR1 ENHRY, CDR2 SYGVKD. Study findings and constraints: Blood alone was sampled, and tissue repertoires likely differ. Deeper or shallower sequencing was expected to change how clonotypes are shared among donors. Only a few donors were included, so the genetic and exposure-history diversity represented was limited.

The chain links TRBV10-3 to TRBJ1-1; D uncertain. The sequence was collected from a woman aged 35 to 49 in good health. Some clones in this sample may be carry-over from other donors' samples. The material sequenced was PBMCs. The chain's CDR3 is CAISESVRSLAFF. The CDR3 DNA follows: TGTGCCATCAGTGAGTCGGTTAGGTCGCTAGCTTTCTTT.